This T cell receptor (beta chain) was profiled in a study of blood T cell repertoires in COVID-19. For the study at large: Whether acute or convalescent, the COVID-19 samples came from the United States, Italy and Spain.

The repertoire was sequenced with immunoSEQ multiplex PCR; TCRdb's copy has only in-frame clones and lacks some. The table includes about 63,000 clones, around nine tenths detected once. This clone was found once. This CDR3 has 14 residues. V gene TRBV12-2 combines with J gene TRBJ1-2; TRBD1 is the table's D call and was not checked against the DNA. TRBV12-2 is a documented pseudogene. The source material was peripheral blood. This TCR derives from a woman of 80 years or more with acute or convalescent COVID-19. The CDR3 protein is CASRLKGAHYGYTF. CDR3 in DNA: TGTGCAAGTCGCTTAAAGGGGGCCCACTATGGCTACACCTTC.